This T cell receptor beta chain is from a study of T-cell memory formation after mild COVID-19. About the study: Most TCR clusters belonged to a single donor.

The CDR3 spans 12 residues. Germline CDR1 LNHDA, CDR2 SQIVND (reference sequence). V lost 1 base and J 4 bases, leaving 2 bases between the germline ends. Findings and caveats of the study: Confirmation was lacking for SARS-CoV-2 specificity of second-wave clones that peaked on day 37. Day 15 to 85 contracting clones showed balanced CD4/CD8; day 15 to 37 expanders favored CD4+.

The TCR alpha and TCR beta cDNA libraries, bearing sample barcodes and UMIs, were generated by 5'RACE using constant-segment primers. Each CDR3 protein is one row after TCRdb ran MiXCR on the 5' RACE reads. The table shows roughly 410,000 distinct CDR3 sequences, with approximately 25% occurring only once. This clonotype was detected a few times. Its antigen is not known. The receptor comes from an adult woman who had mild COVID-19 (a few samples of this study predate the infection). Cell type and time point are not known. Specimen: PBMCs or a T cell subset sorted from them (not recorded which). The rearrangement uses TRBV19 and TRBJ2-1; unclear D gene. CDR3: CASSIVYNEQFF. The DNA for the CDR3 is TGTGCCAGTAGTATAGTATACAATGAGCAGTTCTTC. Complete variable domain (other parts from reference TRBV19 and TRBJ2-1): DGGITQSPKYLFRKEGQNVTLSCEQNLNHDAMYWYRQDPGQGLRLIYYSQIVNDFQKGDIAEGYSVSREKKESFPLTVTSAQKNPTAFYLCASSIVYNEQFFGPGTRLTVL.